This T cell receptor beta chain was observed in a study of T cells after yellow fever vaccination. Overall study: Fractions of low cell number were prepared using SMART-Seq v4 Ultra Low Input.

This clonotype was found a few times. 5'RACE template switching produced TCR cDNA carrying a universal primer site and UMIs. TCRdb redid the calling of the 5' RACE reads with MiXCR, one entry per CDR3 protein. This table holds over 65,000 distinct CDR3 sequences, more than 10% found once. Whole-study findings and limits: Weaker in magnitude, the secondary response showed a faster peak on day 5 versus 15. The study re-detected most primary-vaccination clones after the booster (roughly 95% CD4, around 90% CD8).

Germline CDR1 LGHNA, CDR2 YSLEER. This CDR3 is 15 amino acids long. V was cut by 0 bases and J by 3 bases, with 8 bases left in between. The TCR was taken from a man younger than 35 who received the YFV17D yellow fever vaccine. The chain recombines TRBV4-3 with TRBJ2-2; TRBD2 is a possible D gene (5 bases). The sample was CD8+ T cells not binding an NS4B(214-222) dextramer, sorted from PBMCs, taken 20 to 25 days after the first yellow fever vaccination. CDR3 in amino acids: CASSQDSGYTGELFF. CDR3 bases: TGCGCCAGCAGCCAAGATTCGGGGTACACCGGGGAGCTGTTTTTT.